This T cell receptor (beta chain) was identified in a study of control samples from healthy donors and cancer patients. CDR3 length: 17 residues. The germline gives CDR1 MGHRA, CDR2 YSYEKL. V lost 1 base to trimming and J lost 8 bases; unmatched junction nucleotides: 11. Clones were sequenced by immunoSEQ multiplex PCR, and TCRdb holds only the in-frame ones, with some missing. The sample carries about 53,000 clones, around 90% recorded once. The chain has TRBV4-1 and TRBJ1-4; 9 bases match TRBD1. This sequence originates from a man in his sixties with head and neck cancer. The sequenced sample consisted of PBMCs. CDR3 residues: CASSQGVLQGAQEKLFF. In DNA, the CDR3 is TGCGCCAGCAGCCAAGGGGTCCTACAGGGGGCGCAAGAAAAACTGTTTTTT.